The entry below describes one T cell receptor beta chain. Its antigen is still unknown. Trimming took 1 base from V and 3 from J, leaving 7 bases between them. Germline-derived CDR1 and CDR2 are LGHNA and YNFKEQ. The CDR3 runs 13 residues. The data belong to a study of early T cells in non-severe SARS-CoV-2 infection. Study-level points and caveats: Matching against VDJdb likely underestimated virus-specific expansions, favoring anti-spike CD8.

Tagging with unique molecular identifiers was applied to individual cDNA molecules. TCRdb re-derived calls from the 5' RACE reads in MiXCR, one entry per CDR3 protein. Among about 80,000 distinct CDR3 sequences listed, roughly 12% were seen once. The chain joins TRBV4-2 to TRBJ2-7; D unresolved. The TCR sequence derives from an adult who was a healthcare worker with PCR-confirmed SARS-CoV-2 infection or an uninfected control (not recorded which). Material: whole blood. CDR3 in DNA: TGTGCCAGCAGCCAAGGGTACCACTACGAGCAGTACTTC. Translation: CASSQGYHYEQYF.